This note documents a single T cell receptor (beta chain) sequence. Its recognized antigen is unknown. The sample holds no much larger clone one base away, and base qualities are not on file. Naive CD4 T cells, and even more so naive CD8 T cells, were reduced in the patients, while effector memory subpopulations were expanded. Before TCR sequencing, CD3+CD4+ T cells were sorted from fresh PBMCs. Genomic DNA was isolated using the QIAamp DNA Blood Mini Kit and then sent out for immunoSEQ repertoire analysis. Using a standard quantity of genomic DNA template, multiplex PCR was run to amplify the CDR3 regions. The PCR products underwent sequencing on an Illumina platform. In the source study's methods: Alignment of sequences was done against a reference, and the V, D and J gene definitions came from IMGT. To get rid of PCR and sequencing errors, closely related sequences were merged using a nearest-neighbor clustering algorithm. V, D and J usage in productive unique and total sequences was analyzed using ImmunoSEQ Analyzer tools and R version 3.6.1. Entries here come from immuneACCESS through TCRdb and include only in-frame sequences with V and J called. Some clones fail to appear in such tables; in the studies checked, an unresolved V gene covers under half of the shortfall, and the cause of the remainder is unknown. V, J and clone size reflect that table, while D and trimming were determined from the DNA. This sample gives a few thousand clones in total; roughly 86% of them show up just once. Roughly 19% of the sample rests with the top ten.

The entry originates in a study of immunodeficiency (dated by TCRdb to about 2019). For the study in its entirety: Repertoire analysis was done to look for VDJ recombination defects and oligoclonality. Broader findings and caveats from the paper: Entropy comparisons showed n=3 (open circles) for patients versus healthy controls; a thymic development effect was only suggested as possible. V-J pairing and productive entropy of CD4+ T cells appeared to be similar between patients and controls. Severe oligoclonality, judged by top-100 and total clonotype frequencies, was seen in patient CD8+ but not CD4+ T cells.

Counted from cysteine to phenylalanine, this CDR3 has 14 amino acids. Just CDR3 DNA is preserved here, 42 bases in frame from base 1. The clonotype comes from a woman between 18 and 29 years old with POLD1 deficiency. Sequenced input: CD4+ T cells from blood. The sequence is built from TRBV21-1 and TRBJ2-3; TRBD2, the D gene given by the table, was not confirmed from the DNA. TRBV21-1 is a documented pseudogene. The DNA sequence is TGTGCCAGCAGCCCTAAACGGAACGGCGGCGCCGGTTTTTTT. It codes for CASSPKRNGGAGFF.